A single sample is the source of the 25 T cell receptor beta chains below, sequenced in a study of T cell responses to AZD1222 COVID-19 vaccine. Sequenced by immunoSEQ multiplex PCR; TCRdb stores in-frame clones only, minus some. Found here are under 200,000 clones, roughly 92% of them singletons; the top ten hold 1% to 1.5%. The input for sequencing was peripheral blood, taken on day 0 of AZD1222 vaccination. Receptors were obtained from an adult in good health.

This chain connects TRBV7-9 to TRBJ2-5; D is ambiguous. The germline V and J ends were trimmed by 4 bases and 2 bases, with 11 bases remaining between them. The CDR3 sequence is 14 residues long. Per the germline V gene, CDR1 is SEHNR and CDR2 is FQNEAQ (reference sequence). The CDR3: CASSSPLGQETQYF. The CDR3 nucleotides are TGTGCCAGCAGCTCGCCGTTGGGTCAAGAGACCCAGTACTTC.

This sequence joins TRBV6-5 and TRBJ1-2; tentative D call: TRBD1 (6 bases). CDR3 length equals 13 residues. Trimming removed 8 bases at V and 3 bases at J, with 13 bases between. Germline CDR1 and CDR2: MNHEY and SVGAGI. DNA for the CDR3: TGTGCCAGCTTTGGACAGACAGACTATGGCTACACCTTC. Its translation is CASFGQTDYGYTF.

The rearrangement links TRBV11-3 to TRBJ2-2; TRBD2 matches at 11 bases. With V trimmed by 1 base and J by 4 bases, 2 bases remained unmatched. CDR3 length: 16 residues. Germline V gives CDR1 SGHNT, CDR2 YENEEA. CDR3 loop: CASSLGLAGLTGELFF. Here the CDR3 DNA reads TGTGCCAGCAGCTTAGGACTAGCGGGGCTCACCGGGGAGCTGTTTTTT.

The chain recombines TRBV2 with TRBJ2-2; no reliable D call. The CDR3 runs 12 residues. Trimming removed 7 bases from V and 7 bases from J, with 10 bases in between. Germline V CDR1 and CDR2: SNHLY, FYNNEI. DNA for the CDR3: TGTGCCAGCAAAGTATCGGGCGGGGAGCTGTTTTTT. Translated, it gives CASKVSGGELFF.

V gene TRBV3-1 (or the pseudogene TRBV3-2) combines with J gene TRBJ2-7; D remains ambiguous. The V gene's germline CDR1 is LGHDT and CDR2 YNNKEL (reference sequence). This CDR3 has 14 residues. Trimming stripped 0 bases from V and 6 bases from J, with 12 bases between. The CDR3 protein is CASSQDPRVGEQYF. The CDR3 nucleotides are TGTGCCAGCAGCCAAGATCCAAGGGTGGGCGAGCAGTACTTC.

The V gene is TRBV6-5, the J gene TRBJ1-1; 8 nucleotides align to TRBD1. Germline V gives CDR1 MNHEY, CDR2 SVGAGI. The CDR3 sequence is 12 residues long. J lost 10 bases, V lost 6 bases, and 7 bases had no gene match. The CDR3 region has the DNA TGTGCCAGCAGACCGCCAGGGGGCATAGCTTTCTTT. Translated, it gives CASRPPGGIAFF.

V and J are TRBV9 and TRBJ2-4; D may be TRBD1 or TRBD2 (6 bases each). CDR3 length: 17 residues. The germline V and J ends were trimmed by 4 bases and 0 bases, with 17 bases remaining between them. Germline CDR1 reads SGDLS; CDR2 reads YYNGEE. The CDR3 DNA sequence: TGTGCCAGCAGCTCACCCCGCGGGACATTAGCCAAAAACATTCAGTACTTC. Amino acid sequence: CASSSPRGTLAKNIQYF.

This clone was picked up one time. V and J are TRBV14 and TRBJ1-4, with 7 bases lining up with TRBD1. The germline gives CDR1 SGHDN, CDR2 FVKESK. The ends lost 4 bases at V and 3 bases at J; junction bases unmatched: 5. This CDR3 region has 15 residues. Here the CDR3 DNA reads TGTGCCAGCAGCCCCCGGACAGGATCTAATGAAAAACTGTTTTTT. Protein sequence: CASSPRTGSNEKLFF.

This chain links TRBV27 with TRBJ2-5; 10 nucleotides line up with TRBD2. CDR1 and CDR2 (germline): MNHEY, SMNVEV (reference sequence). V lost 2 bases, J lost 3 bases, and 6 bases stayed unmatched. The CDR3 totals 16 residues. The CDR3 DNA is TGTGCCAGCAGTTTAAGATCGCTAGCGGGGGAAGAGACCCAGTACTTC. Residues: CASSLRSLAGEETQYF.

V gene TRBV7-3 combines with J gene TRBJ2-7; a possible D gene is TRBD1 (6 bases). CDR1 and CDR2 (germline): SGHTA, FQGTGA. V was clipped by 3 bases and J by 5 bases, with 14 bases between them. CDR3 length: 14 residues. The CDR3 sequence is CASSFAGEFNEQYF. The CDR3, as DNA: TGTGCCAGCAGCTTCGCAGGGGAATTTAACGAGCAGTACTTC.

The chain is built from TRBV7-3 and TRBJ2-7; D could derive from TRBD1 or TRBD2 (5 bases each). V gave up 2 bases and J gave up 3 bases, with 14 bases separating them. From germline, CDR1 is SGHTA and CDR2 FQGTGA. CDR3 length: 15 residues. This chain's CDR3 is CASSLFPGRNYEQYF. In nucleotides, the CDR3 is TGTGCCAGCAGCTTATTCCCGGGACGGAACTACGAGCAGTACTTC.

To note about this clone: Germline and junction disagree at one end, which may indicate a read error. Other DNA sequences within the sample encode an identical CDR3. This rearrangement joins TRBV6-6 to TRBJ1-6, with D uncertain. CDR3 length equals 16 residues. The germline V gene has CDR1 MNHNY and CDR2 SVGAGI (reference sequence). CDR3 sequence: CASSYWRPSLNSPLHF. CDR3 nucleotides: TGTGCTAGCAGTTACTGGAGGCCCTCTCTGAATTCACCCCTCCACTTT.

The gene calls are TRBV11-2 and TRBJ2-2; 12 bases are shared with TRBD2. The CDR3 spans 16 residues. The junction had 1 base not matched to a gene; V was cut back by 0 bases and J by 5 bases. CDR1 and CDR2 (germline): SGHAT, FQNNGV. CDR3 nucleotide sequence: TGTGCCAGCAGCTTAGAACTAGCGGGGGGAACCGGGGAGCTGTTTTTT. This sequence encodes CASSLELAGGTGELFF.

This clone was seen a single time. The chain carries TRBV29-1 and TRBJ1-2; D is perhaps TRBD1 (6 bases). Germline V lookup: CDR1 SQVTM, CDR2 ANQGSEA. The CDR3 sequence is 14 residues long. Deletions cut 6 bases from V and 0 bases from J, with 14 bases between. For the CDR3, the DNA is TGCAGCGTCCTCCGGGACACTTCTAACTATGGCTACACCTTC. Translation: CSVLRDTSNYGYTF.

In its sample, this clone was seen once. The chain joins TRBV5-1 to TRBJ1-2; possible D gene TRBD1, 5 bases. Trimming took 0 bases from V and 8 from J, leaving 11 bases between them. CDR3 length: 13 residues. Germline CDR1 is SGHRS and CDR2 is YFSETQ. The CDR3 DNA reads as TGCGCCAGCAGCTTGGCTTCGGGGCAAGGCTACACCTTC. Residues: CASSLASGQGYTF.

V is TRBV9 and J is TRBJ1-3; 8 bases are shared with TRBD1. The CDR3 loop spans 16 amino acids. Looked up from germline, CDR1 is SGDLS and CDR2 is YYNGEE. With 5 bases clipped from V and 0 bases from J, the junction kept 7 bases outside the gene matches. The CDR3 DNA is TGTGCCAGCAGTGGAGGACAGGGCTTCTCTGGAAACACCATATATTTT. Translated, it gives CASSGGQGFSGNTIYF.

The chain recombines TRBV28 with TRBJ2-1; D gene uncertain. From germline, CDR1 is MDHEN and CDR2 SYDVKM. This CDR3 region has 13 residues. The V and J ends lost 5 bases and 10 bases respectively, with 15 bases between them. CDR3: CASSRLMTEEQFF. The CDR3 bases are TGTGCCAGCAGTCGGTTGATGACGGAGGAGCAGTTCTTC.

In its sample, this clone was seen once. The rearrangement joins TRBV7-2 to TRBJ1-1; D unclear. V lost 1 base and J lost 3, with 9 bases in between. The CDR3 covers 14 residues. Germline CDR1 SGHTA, CDR2 FQGNSA. The CDR3 region is CASSLGQVYTEAFF. As DNA, the CDR3 is TGTGCCAGCAGCTTAGGGCAGGTGTACACTGAAGCTTTCTTT.

This chain joins TRBV6-5 and TRBJ1-2; D gene unclear. Germline CDR1 reads MNHEY; CDR2 reads SVGAGI. The CDR3 has 15 amino acids. V was pared by 0 bases and J by 4 bases, with 12 bases between. Here the CDR3 reads CASSYSIVASYGYTF. Written as DNA, the CDR3 is TGTGCCAGCAGTTACTCTATAGTGGCAAGCTATGGCTACACCTTC.

The chain couples TRBV18 to TRBJ2-1, with TRBD1 as a possible D gene (5 bases). Trimming shortened V by 3 bases and J by 5 bases, and 11 bases separated the two germline ends. Germline V gives CDR1 KGHSH, CDR2 LQKENI. This CDR3 region has 14 residues. This CDR3 reads CASSPGVTDNEQFF. CDR3 bases: TGTGCCAGCTCACCCGGCGTGACAGACAATGAGCAGTTCTTC.

The rearrangement links TRBV6-5 to TRBJ1-5, with D possibly being TRBD1 (6 bases). This CDR3 region has 15 residues. Between the trimmed V and J ends, which lost 0 bases and 4 bases, there was a span of 10 bases. The germline V gene encodes CDR1 MNHEY and CDR2 SVGAGI. The CDR3 sequence is CASSYSRGMNQPQHF. CDR3 DNA: TGTGCCAGCAGTTACTCCAGGGGAATGAATCAGCCCCAGCATTTT.

The gene calls are TRBV27 and TRBJ2-3; TRBD1 is a possible D gene (5 bases). This CDR3 region has 13 residues. The germline V gene has CDR1 MNHEY and CDR2 SMNVEV (reference sequence). V lost 3 bases, J lost 2 bases, and 6 bases lay in between. DNA of the CDR3: TGTGCCAGCAGTTTCGGACACACAGATACGCAGTATTTT. Protein sequence: CASSFGHTDTQYF.

The chain recombines TRBV7-2 with TRBJ2-1; 11 bases map to TRBD2. J gave up 4 bases and V 2 bases, and 10 bases lay outside the gene matches. The CDR3 is 18 amino acids. Germline assignment: CDR1 SGHTA and CDR2 FQGNSA. The CDR3 loop is CASSLKVSGGASYNEQFF. For the CDR3, the DNA is TGTGCCAGCAGCTTAAAGGTTAGCGGGGGGGCTTCATACAATGAGCAGTTCTTC.

This chain links TRBV7-2 with TRBJ1-1; the D gene is possibly TRBD1 (6 bases). V was cut by 3 bases and J by 4 bases, with 12 bases left in between. The germline V gene has CDR1 SGHTA and CDR2 FQGNSA. This CDR3 region has 14 residues. CDR3 nucleotide sequence: TGTGCCAGCAGCTTCCAGGGGCTAGGCACTGAAGCTTTCTTT. Amino acid sequence: CASSFQGLGTEAFF.

CDR3: CATSSGLLATSTDTQYF. In DNA, the CDR3 is TGTGCCACCAGCAGTGGATTACTAGCGACTAGCACAGATACGCAGTATTTT. The gene calls are TRBV15 and TRBJ2-3, with 7 bases fitting TRBD2. The CDR3 extends over 17 amino acids. Trimming cost V 3 bases and J 0 bases; bases outside gene matches: 9. Per the germline V gene, CDR1 is LNHNV and CDR2 is YYDKDF (reference sequence).